Listed below are T cell receptor beta chains from one sample, sequenced in a study of post-analysis software for immune sequencing data. TCRdb reprocessed the PCR reads via MiXCR and lists one record per CDR3 protein. Here the sample spans about 560,000 distinct CDR3 sequences, roughly 46% being singletons. What was sequenced was blood. The receptor set was obtained from a girl under 18 with multiple sclerosis. The CDR3 runs from the conserved cysteine through the conserved F or W. The D gene is left open where the match is weak. Expanded clones get a size class; other rows say once, few or many, or leave the size out.

cdr3_nt cdr3_aa d_call j_call clone_size v_call
TGCGCCAGCACCAAAGCGGGGGCGTCTAATGAAGCTTTCTTT CASTKAGASNEAFF - TRBJ1-1 - TRBV5-1
TGTGCCGAATACAGAGGGGTCCCCTACGAGCAGTACTTC CAEYRGVPYEQYF - TRBJ2-7 few TRBV6-5
TGTGCCAGAAGTTACTCTGGGACGGGGGACTATGGCTACACCTTC CARSYSGTGDYGYTF - TRBJ1-2 few TRBV6-5
TGCAGTGCTAGGCGAAATCCTTCTAACTATGGCTACACCTTC CSARRNPSNYGYTF - TRBJ1-2 few TRBV20-1
TGCGCCAGCAGCTTGGGGGTCGGGAGGGGCCAAGAGACCCAGTACTTC CASSLGVGRGQETQYF TRBD2 TRBJ2-5 - TRBV5-1
TGTGCCAGCAGCTTATTCCCTACCTACGAGCAGTACTTC CASSLFPTYEQYF - TRBJ2-7 few TRBV7-9
TGCAGCGTTGATAAGGCTGGTGGGACGAACACTGAAGCTTTCTTT CSVDKAGGTNTEAFF - TRBJ1-1 - TRBV29-1
TGCAGTGCTACCGGGCCCGGGAGCTATGGCTACACCTTC CSATGPGSYGYTF - TRBJ1-2 - TRBV20-1
TGTGCCAGCAGTGTAGCGGGGAGGGGACTCTACAATGAGCAGTTCTTC CASSVAGRGLYNEQFF TRBD2 TRBJ2-1 - TRBV6-1
TGTGCCAGCAGTTTATGGGTTATCGGCAACAATGAGCAGTTCTTC CASSLWVIGNNEQFF - TRBJ2-1 - TRBV12-3/TRBV12-4
TGTGCCAGCAGCATTGGACTAGCGGTTGATAGACTCCAAGAGACCCAGTACTTC CASSIGLAVDRLQETQYF TRBD2 TRBJ2-5 - TRBV7-8
TGCAGTGCTAGAGGTAGCGGGGTCTACGAGCAGTACTTC CSARGSGVYEQYF TRBD2 TRBJ2-7 - TRBV20-1
TGTGCCAGCAGTATACTAAAACAGGGTAATGAGCAGTTCTTC CASSILKQGNEQFF - TRBJ2-1 few TRBV27
TGTGCCAGCAGCAGCGAGAATGAGCAGTTCTTC CASSSENEQFF - TRBJ2-1 few TRBV21-1
TGCGCCAGCAGCTTGGAGTTGGCGGGAAGAAACACCATATATTTT CASSLELAGRNTIYF - TRBJ1-3 - TRBV5-1
TGCAGAGTTAGTGGTTTGGGCAAAAACATTCAGTACTTC CRVSGLGKNIQYF - TRBJ2-4 - TRBV29-1
TGTGCCATCAGTTCCGGACTAGCGGGAGCTCCAGATACGCAGTATTTT CAISSGLAGAPDTQYF TRBD2 TRBJ2-3 - TRBV10-3
TGCAGTGCATTCCAGGGGGGGCCAGCAGGTTCCTACAATGAGCAGTTCTTC CSAFQGGPAGSYNEQFF - TRBJ2-1 - TRBV20-1
TGTGCCAGCAGCTCCCTAGCGGGAGGCTCGAGGGAGCAGTACTTC CASSSLAGGSREQYF TRBD2 TRBJ2-5 - TRBV6-5
TGTGCCAGCAGTGAGGGAAGGGATAACTACGAGCAGTACTTC CASSEGRDNYEQYF - TRBJ2-7 - TRBV2
TGTGCCAGCAGCGTGATTGGGGTCTCCTATGGCTACACCTTC CASSVIGVSYGYTF - TRBJ1-2 - TRBV11-3
TGTGCCAGCAGGGGTGATCGTCGTTCAGGGCTGGGTCAGTACTTC CASRGDRRSGLGQYF - TRBJ2-4 few TRBV6-5
TGTGCCAGCAGCTTAATTGGCGTTAGCGGGATTTACGGCGAGCAGTACTTC CASSLIGVSGIYGEQYF TRBD2 TRBJ2-7 - TRBV7-8
TGTGCCAGCAGTGAACGGGAGGGGGGCAATGAGCAGTTCTTC CASSEREGGNEQFF TRBD2 TRBJ2-1 - TRBV6-4
TGTGCCAGCAGTTACTCCCTTGGGATGAACACTGAAGCTTTCTTT CASSYSLGMNTEAFF - TRBJ1-1 - TRBV6-5
TGTGCCAGCAGCTATACGACCGGGACTAGCTTCAGGAATGAGCAGTTCTTC CASSYTTGTSFRNEQFF TRBD2 TRBJ2-1 - TRBV9
TGTGCCAGCACCGGTAGCGGGGGACGCACGGATGCGCAGTATTTT CASTGSGGRTDAQYF TRBD2 TRBJ2-3 - TRBV12-3/TRBV12-4